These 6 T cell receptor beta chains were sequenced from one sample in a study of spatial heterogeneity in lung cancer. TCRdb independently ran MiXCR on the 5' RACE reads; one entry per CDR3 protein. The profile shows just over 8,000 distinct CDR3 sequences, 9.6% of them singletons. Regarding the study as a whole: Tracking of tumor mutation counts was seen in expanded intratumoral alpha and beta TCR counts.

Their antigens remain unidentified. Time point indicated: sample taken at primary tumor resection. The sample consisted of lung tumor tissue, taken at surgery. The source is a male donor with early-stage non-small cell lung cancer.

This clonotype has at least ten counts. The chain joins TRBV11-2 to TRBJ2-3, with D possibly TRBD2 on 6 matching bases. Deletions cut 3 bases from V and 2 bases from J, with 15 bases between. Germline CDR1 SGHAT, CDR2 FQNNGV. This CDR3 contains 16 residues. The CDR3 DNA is TGTGCCAGCAGCTTCTCCGGGACTTCTTTCACAGATACGCAGTATTTT. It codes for CASSFSGTSFTDTQYF.

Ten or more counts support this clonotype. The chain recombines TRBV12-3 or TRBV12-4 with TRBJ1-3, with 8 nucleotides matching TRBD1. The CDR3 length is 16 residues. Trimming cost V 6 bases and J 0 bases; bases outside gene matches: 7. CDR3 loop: CASSRHGQGSGNTIYF. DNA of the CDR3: TGTGCCAGCAGCCGTCACGGACAGGGCTCTGGAAACACCATATATTTT.

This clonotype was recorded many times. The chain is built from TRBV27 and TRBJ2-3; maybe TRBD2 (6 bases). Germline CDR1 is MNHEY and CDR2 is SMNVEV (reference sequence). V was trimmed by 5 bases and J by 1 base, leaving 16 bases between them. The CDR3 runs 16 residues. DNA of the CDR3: TGTGCCAGCAGTGCCCGTGCGGGGACTGGCACAGATACGCAGTATTTT. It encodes CASSARAGTGTDTQYF.

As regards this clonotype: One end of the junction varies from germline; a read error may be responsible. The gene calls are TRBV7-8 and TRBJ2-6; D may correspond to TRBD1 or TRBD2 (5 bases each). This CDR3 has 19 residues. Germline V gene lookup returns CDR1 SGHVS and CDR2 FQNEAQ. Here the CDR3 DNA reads TGTGCCAGCAGCTTAGTAGGTCAGGGACCCTTAGCTGGGGCTAACGTCCTGACTTTC. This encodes CASSLVGQGPLAGANVLTF.

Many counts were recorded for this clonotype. CDR3 in amino acids: CASNDRGSNQPQHF. The CDR3 nucleotides read TGTGCCAGCAACGACAGGGGAAGCAATCAGCCCCAGCATTTT. The chain combines TRBV12-3 or TRBV12-4 with TRBJ1-5; 8 bases map to TRBD1. After removal of 7 bases from V and 1 base from J, the junction contained 3 bases not matched to a gene. This CDR3 is built from 14 residues.

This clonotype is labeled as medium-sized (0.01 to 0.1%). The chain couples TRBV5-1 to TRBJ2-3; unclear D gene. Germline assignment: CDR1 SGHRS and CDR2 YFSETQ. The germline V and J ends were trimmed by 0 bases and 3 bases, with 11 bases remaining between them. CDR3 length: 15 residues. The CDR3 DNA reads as TGCGCCAGCAGCTTGGAGGCTCGAAAGACAGATACGCAGTATTTT. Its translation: CASSLEARKTDTQYF.